The rows below give T cell receptor beta chains drawn from one sample of a study of blood T cell repertoires in COVID-19. The data were produced by immunoSEQ multiplex PCR, yet TCRdb's version contains in-frame clones alone and is incomplete. This table holds 60,000 to 75,000 clones, around nine tenths found once. Source material: peripheral blood. The receptors originated from a middle-aged man with COVID-19, enrolled during active disease. Each CDR3 is given with its conserved first and last residue. D genes are given only for firm matches. The listing skips clone size in some rows; elsewhere it reads once, few, many or a size class.

v_gene: TRBV11-2; j_gene: TRBJ2-1; d_gene: .; abundance: .; CDR3aa: CASSLEGGGLGREQFF; CDR3nt: TGTGCCAGCAGCTTAGAGGGCGGGGGCTTGGGCCGTGAGCAGTTCTTC
v_gene: TRBV5-1; j_gene: TRBJ2-1; d_gene: TRBD1; abundance: .; CDR3aa: CASSHGQGNEQFF; CDR3nt: TGCGCCAGCAGCCACGGACAGGGGAATGAGCAGTTCTTC
v_gene: TRBV28; j_gene: TRBJ2-3; d_gene: TRBD2; abundance: .; CDR3aa: CASSNSSGGARSTDTQYF; CDR3nt: TGTGCCAGCAGTAACTCTAGCGGGGGAGCCCGTAGCACAGATACGCAGTATTTT
v_gene: TRBV5-1; j_gene: TRBJ2-5; d_gene: TRBD2; abundance: .; CDR3aa: CASSRLSLTSGETQYF; CDR3nt: TGCGCCAGCAGCCGCCTCAGCTTGACTAGCGGAGAGACCCAGTACTTC
v_gene: TRBV30; j_gene: TRBJ1-3; d_gene: .; abundance: once; CDR3aa: CAWSVHGGGNTIYF; CDR3nt: TGTGCCTGGAGTGTACACGGGGGTGGAAACACCATATATTTT
v_gene: TRBV19; j_gene: TRBJ1-1; d_gene: .; abundance: .; CDR3aa: CASRDERGTEAFF; CDR3nt: TGTGCCAGTAGAGACGAACGGGGCACTGAAGCTTTCTTT
v_gene: TRBV11-2; j_gene: TRBJ1-2; d_gene: .; abundance: .; CDR3aa: CASSPTVNYGYTF; CDR3nt: TGTGCCAGCAGCCCGACAGTGAACTATGGCTACACCTTC
v_gene: TRBV11-2; j_gene: TRBJ1-2; d_gene: TRBD1; abundance: .; CDR3aa: CASSLLGQGIYGYTF; CDR3nt: TGTGCCAGCAGCCTTCTAGGACAGGGCATCTATGGCTACACCTTC
v_gene: TRBV10-1; j_gene: TRBJ1-1; d_gene: .; abundance: .; CDR3aa: CASTGNQNTEAFF; CDR3nt: TGCGCCAGCACGGGTAATCAGAACACTGAAGCTTTCTTT
v_gene: TRBV9; j_gene: TRBJ1-1; d_gene: TRBD1; abundance: .; CDR3aa: CASSPRTGGNTEAFF; CDR3nt: TGTGCCAGCAGCCCCCGGACAGGGGGGAACACTGAAGCTTTCTTT
v_gene: TRBV6-5; j_gene: TRBJ2-7; d_gene: TRBD1; abundance: .; CDR3aa: CASSYSGTGGPDEQYF; CDR3nt: TGTGCCAGCAGTTACTCCGGGACAGGGGGGCCCGACGAGCAGTACTTC
v_gene: TRBV2; j_gene: TRBJ1-2; d_gene: .; abundance: .; CDR3aa: CASSGQNYGYTF; CDR3nt: TGTGCCAGCAGTGGACAGAATTATGGCTACACCTTC
v_gene: TRBV6-5; j_gene: TRBJ2-5; d_gene: .; abundance: .; CDR3aa: CASSYSGAGNQETQYF; CDR3nt: TGTGCCAGCAGTTACTCGGGGGCAGGGAACCAAGAGACCCAGTACTTC
v_gene: TRBV6-5; j_gene: TRBJ1-1; d_gene: .; abundance: .; CDR3aa: CASSYSKGLEAFF; CDR3nt: TGTGCCAGCAGTTACTCTAAGGGGCTTGAAGCTTTCTTT
v_gene: TRBV15; j_gene: TRBJ1-5; d_gene: .; abundance: once; CDR3aa: CATSRDAPGNNQPQHF; CDR3nt: TGTGCCACCAGCAGAGATGCCCCGGGAAACAATCAGCCCCAGCATTTT
v_gene: TRBV27; j_gene: TRBJ1-2; d_gene: TRBD1; abundance: few; CDR3aa: CASSSDRGNYGYTF; CDR3nt: TGTGCCAGCTCCTCGGACAGGGGTAACTATGGCTACACCTTC
v_gene: TRBV3-1/TRBV3-2; j_gene: TRBJ2-7; d_gene: .; abundance: .; CDR3aa: CASSLYRDFFF; CDR3nt: TGTGCCAGCAGCCTTTACCGGGACTTCTTCTTC
v_gene: TRBV9; j_gene: TRBJ1-6; d_gene: .; abundance: .; CDR3aa: CASSAAEGGLSPLHF; CDR3nt: TGTGCCAGCAGCGCGGCTGAGGGGGGGCTTTCACCCCTCCACTTT
v_gene: TRBV11-2; j_gene: TRBJ2-7; d_gene: .; abundance: few; CDR3aa: CASSLAGVAYEQYF; CDR3nt: TGTGCCAGCAGCTTAGCCGGGGTGGCCTACGAGCAGTACTTC
v_gene: TRBV7-9; j_gene: TRBJ1-2; d_gene: TRBD1; abundance: .; CDR3aa: CASGRQGVDGYTF; CDR3nt: TGTGCCAGCGGCCGACAGGGGGTTGATGGCTACACCTTC
v_gene: TRBV3-1/TRBV3-2; j_gene: TRBJ2-6; d_gene: .; abundance: .; CDR3aa: CASSQDISGANVLTF; CDR3nt: TGTGCCAGCAGCCAAGATATCTCTGGGGCCAACGTCCTGACTTTC
v_gene: TRBV21-1; j_gene: TRBJ2-1; d_gene: .; abundance: .; CDR3aa: CASSRGRQNFSYNEQFF; CDR3nt: TGTGCCAGCAGCAGGGGTCGACAGAACTTCTCCTACAATGAGCAGTTCTTC
v_gene: TRBV7-9; j_gene: TRBJ1-2; d_gene: TRBD1; abundance: .; CDR3aa: CASSQQGPHGYTF; CDR3nt: TGTGCCAGCAGTCAACAGGGGCCCCATGGCTACACCTTC
v_gene: TRBV9; j_gene: TRBJ2-6; d_gene: .; abundance: .; CDR3aa: CASTRSGANVLTF; CDR3nt: TGTGCCAGTACTCGCTCTGGGGCCAACGTCCTGACTTTC
v_gene: TRBV10-2; j_gene: TRBJ2-7; d_gene: TRBD1; abundance: .; CDR3aa: CASRAGTGGNYEQYF; CDR3nt: TGCGCCAGCAGAGCCGGGACAGGGGGCAACTACGAGCAGTACTTC
v_gene: TRBV5-5; j_gene: TRBJ1-6; d_gene: TRBD1; abundance: once; CDR3aa: CASSLRDSGNSPLHF; CDR3nt: TGTGCCAGCAGCTTAAGGGACAGCGGTAATTCACCCCTCCACTTT
v_gene: TRBV5-3; j_gene: TRBJ1-2; d_gene: TRBD1; abundance: .; CDR3aa: CARSWGQGARCYGYTF; CDR3nt: TGTGCCAGAAGCTGGGGACAGGGGGCGCGGTGCTATGGCTACACCTTC
v_gene: TRBV3-1/TRBV3-2; j_gene: TRBJ2-5; d_gene: TRBD2; abundance: .; CDR3aa: CASSQGAAGGQETQYF; CDR3nt: TGTGCCAGCAGCCAAGGAGCGGCGGGGGGCCAAGAGACCCAGTACTTC
v_gene: TRBV5-6; j_gene: TRBJ1-1; d_gene: .; abundance: .; CDR3aa: CASSLINYSEAFF; CDR3nt: TGTGCCAGCAGCTTAATCAATTACTCTGAAGCTTTCTTT
v_gene: TRBV18; j_gene: TRBJ1-6; d_gene: TRBD1; abundance: .; CDR3aa: CASSADRGNSPLHF; CDR3nt: TGTGCCAGCTCAGCCGACAGGGGTAACTCACCCCTCCACTTT
v_gene: TRBV18; j_gene: TRBJ2-3; d_gene: .; abundance: .; CDR3aa: CASSPGGLSTDTQYF; CDR3nt: TGTGCCAGCTCACCGGGCGGACTAAGCACAGATACGCAGTATTTT
v_gene: TRBV6-5; j_gene: TRBJ2-7; d_gene: TRBD1; abundance: .; CDR3aa: CASSRTGTHEQYF; CDR3nt: TGTGCCAGCAGTCGGACAGGGACCCACGAGCAGTACTTC
v_gene: TRBV10-1; j_gene: TRBJ1-1; d_gene: .; abundance: .; CDR3aa: CASSESRGGTAFF; CDR3nt: TGCGCCAGCAGTGAGTCAAGGGGAGGAACAGCTTTCTTT
v_gene: TRBV19; j_gene: TRBJ2-7; d_gene: TRBD1; abundance: .; CDR3aa: CASSTPAGGFAYEQYF; CDR3nt: TGTGCCAGTAGTACACCCGCAGGGGGTTTCGCCTACGAGCAGTACTTC
v_gene: TRBV11-2; j_gene: TRBJ1-1; d_gene: .; abundance: .; CDR3aa: CASSAGPNTEAFF; CDR3nt: TGTGCCAGCAGCGCGGGGCCGAACACTGAAGCTTTCTTT
v_gene: TRBV30; j_gene: TRBJ2-1; d_gene: TRBD2; abundance: .; CDR3aa: CAWSPGGSGGRAFF; CDR3nt: TGTGCCTGGAGTCCGGGAGGGAGCGGGGGGCGTGCGTTCTTC
v_gene: TRBV3-1/TRBV3-2; j_gene: TRBJ2-2; d_gene: .; abundance: .; CDR3aa: CASSPYREFTGELFF; CDR3nt: TGTGCCAGCAGCCCGTACAGGGAGTTCACCGGGGAGCTGTTTTTT
v_gene: TRBV5-4; j_gene: TRBJ2-7; d_gene: TRBD1; abundance: .; CDR3aa: CASSPGQSEIYEQYF; CDR3nt: TGTGCCAGCAGCCCGGGACAGTCGGAGATTTACGAGCAGTACTTC
v_gene: TRBV7-6; j_gene: TRBJ2-3; d_gene: .; abundance: .; CDR3aa: CASSLAAGIGQDTQYF; CDR3nt: TGTGCCAGCAGCTTAGCGGCAGGGATAGGCCAAGATACGCAGTATTTT